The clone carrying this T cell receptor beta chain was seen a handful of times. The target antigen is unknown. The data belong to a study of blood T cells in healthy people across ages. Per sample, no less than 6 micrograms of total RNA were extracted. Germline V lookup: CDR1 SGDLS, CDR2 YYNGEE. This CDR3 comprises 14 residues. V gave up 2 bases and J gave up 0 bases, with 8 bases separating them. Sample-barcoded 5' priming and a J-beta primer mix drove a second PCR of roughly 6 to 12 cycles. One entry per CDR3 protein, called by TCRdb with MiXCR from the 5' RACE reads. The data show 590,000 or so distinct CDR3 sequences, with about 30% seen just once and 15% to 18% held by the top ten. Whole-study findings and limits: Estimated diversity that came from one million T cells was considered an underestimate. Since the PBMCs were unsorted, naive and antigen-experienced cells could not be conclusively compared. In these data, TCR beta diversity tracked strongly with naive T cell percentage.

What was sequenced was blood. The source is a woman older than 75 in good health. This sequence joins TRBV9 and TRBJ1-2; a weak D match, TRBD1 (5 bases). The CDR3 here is CASSVAGTNYGYTF. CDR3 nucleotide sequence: TGTGCCAGCAGCGTCGCAGGGACTAACTATGGCTACACCTTC.